This TCR beta chain was sequenced for a study of CD8+ T cells in alopecia areata. Broader study findings: Patients showed less clear TCR sequence sharing than mice, possibly partly because of HLA diversity.

Per germline, CDR1 SGHRS and CDR2 YFSETQ. This CDR3 region has 15 residues. J gave up 3 bases and V 4 bases, and 6 bases lay outside the gene matches. The study team obtained lesional scalp punch biopsies and peripheral blood from alopecia areata patients. About this clone: Its antigen is not identified.

Extraction and reverse transcription of RNA yielded cDNA as the sequencing template. Only in-frame clones appear in the TCRdb table, and some are missing; sequencing was by immunoSEQ multiplex PCR. The sample holds around 80,000 clones, about 53% seen once. This chain joins TRBV5-1 and TRBJ2-3, with 9 bases fitting TRBD1. The sample comprised NKG2D-high CD8+ T cells sorted from blood. This sequence was found in a human donor with alopecia areata. The CDR3 DNA is TGCGCCAGCAGCCACACAGGGGGCGAGACAGATACGCAGTATTTT. It yields the protein CASSHTGGETDTQYF.